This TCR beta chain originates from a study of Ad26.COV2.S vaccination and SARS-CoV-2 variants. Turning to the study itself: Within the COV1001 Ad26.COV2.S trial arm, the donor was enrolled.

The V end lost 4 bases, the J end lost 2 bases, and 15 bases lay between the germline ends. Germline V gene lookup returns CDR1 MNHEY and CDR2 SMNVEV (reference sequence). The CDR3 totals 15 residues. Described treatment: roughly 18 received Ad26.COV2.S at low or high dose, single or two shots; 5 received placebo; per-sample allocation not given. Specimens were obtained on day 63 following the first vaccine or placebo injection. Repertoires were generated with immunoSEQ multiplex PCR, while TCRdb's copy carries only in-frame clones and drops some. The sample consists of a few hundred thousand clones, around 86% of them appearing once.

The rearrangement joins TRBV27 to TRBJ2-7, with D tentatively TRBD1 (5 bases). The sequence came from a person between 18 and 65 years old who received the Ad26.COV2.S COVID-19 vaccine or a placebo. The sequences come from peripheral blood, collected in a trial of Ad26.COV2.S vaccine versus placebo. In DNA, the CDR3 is TGTGCCAGCAGTTCACAGGCATTCGGCACCTACGAGCAGTACTTC. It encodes CASSSQAFGTYEQYF.